This T cell receptor (beta chain) was captured in a study of naive and memory T cell subsets. Overall study results and limits: The RNA method is potentially sensitive to activation and differentiation changes.

Ligated cDNA underwent four rounds of PCR with nested alpha and beta constant region primers and SP2. Reverse transcription of blood and skin TCR RNA was primed at alpha and beta constant regions. TCRdb independently ran MiXCR on the UMI-ligation and nested PCR reads; one entry per CDR3 protein. Here the sample spans 25,000 to 30,000 distinct CDR3 sequences, under 6.5% being singletons. Germline CDR1 and CDR2: SGHTA and FQGNSA. The J segment lost 8 bases and the V segment lost 4 bases, leaving 8 bases of the junction unmatched. The CDR3 has 14 residues. This clonotype has a count of ten or more. As yet, its antigen is unknown. TCR cDNA received a 3' ligated oligonucleotide that carried a UMI. RNA was extracted from under 3 ml of whole blood of healthy adults. Reverse transcription used DNase-treated unsorted total RNA, aiming for about 1 to 1,100 ng.

The material sequenced was blood. The sequence was obtained from an adult in good health. The chain joins TRBV7-2 to TRBJ2-1, with 7 bases fitting TRBD1. DNA for the CDR3: TGTGCCAGCAGCTCCAGGGGGTTCGAGGATGAGCAGTTCTTC. It codes for CASSSRGFEDEQFF.